Below are 27 T cell receptor beta chains sequenced from a single sample in a study of cytomegalovirus exposure and HLA in healthy donors. 60 Vbeta and 13 Jbeta primers were used in PCR. Clones were read by immunoSEQ multiplex PCR, and TCRdb kept only the in-frame ones, dropping some. Of fewer than 200,000 clones in the sample, 75% to 85% were seen once. Specimen: PBMCs. The source is a woman under 40 in good health and CMV-seropositive.

The rearrangement uses TRBV6-1 and TRBJ1-2; D is unresolved. Trimming pared 2 bases from V and 4 bases from J, leaving 26 bases between. Germline V gene sequence: CDR1 MNHNS, CDR2 SASEGT. The CDR3 loop spans 19 amino acids. Written as DNA, the CDR3 is TGTGCCAGCAGTGAAAAAGCCGAGCCCAAGAACTCCCTGAGCTATGGCTACACCTTC. This gives the protein CASSEKAEPKNSLSYGYTF.

The genes are TRBV28 and TRBJ1-1, with TRBD1 matching 7 bases. Germline CDR1 is MDHEN and CDR2 is SYDVKM. With 5 bases clipped from V and 1 base from J, the junction kept 1 base outside the gene matches. CDR3 length: 13 residues. In DNA, the CDR3 is TGTGCCAGCAGTAACAGGGGGAACACTGAAGCTTTCTTT. This translates into CASSNRGNTEAFF.

V usage is TRBV7-9 and J usage is TRBJ2-3; a possible D gene is TRBD1 (6 bases). This CDR3 contains 14 residues. CDR1 is SEHNR, CDR2 FQNEAQ, per germline (reference sequence). The germline V and J ends were trimmed by 3 bases and 3 bases, with 10 bases remaining between them. This chain's CDR3 is CASSLVTGTDTQYF. The CDR3 region has the DNA TGTGCCAGCAGCTTGGTCACAGGGACAGATACGCAGTATTTT.

The chain has TRBV29-1 and TRBJ2-5; TRBD1 aligns across 12 bases. Germline CDR1 and CDR2: SQVTM and ANQGSEA. CDR3 length equals 13 residues. Trimming removed 1 base from V and 11 bases from J; junction bases left unmatched: 5. This CDR3 is CSVEVGTGGGQYF. CDR3 bases: TGCAGCGTTGAAGTCGGGACAGGGGGCGGGCAGTACTTC.

This clone was recorded once. The CDR3 reads CASSPGDSGGAYEQYF. CDR3 coding DNA: TGTGCCAGCAGTCCCGGGGATAGCGGGGGCGCATACGAGCAGTACTTC. J is TRBJ2-7 and V is TRBV7-2, with 9 bases aligning to TRBD2. The J segment lost 4 bases and the V segment lost 6 bases, leaving 13 bases of the junction unmatched. Germline assignment: CDR1 SGHTA and CDR2 FQGNSA. The CDR3 runs 16 residues.

V usage is TRBV28 and J usage is TRBJ2-1; TRBD2 matches 8 bases. The CDR3 runs to 13 residues. V lost 7 bases and J lost 8; bases outside the gene matches: 7. CDR1 is MDHEN and CDR2 is SYDVKM in the germline V gene. The chain's CDR3 is CASIDAGGYEQFF. CDR3 DNA sequence: TGTGCCAGCATCGACGCGGGAGGATATGAGCAGTTCTTC.

The genes are TRBV5-4 and TRBJ2-1; no reliable D call. The CDR3 is 15 residues long. Germline CDR1 reads SGHNT; CDR2 reads YYREEE (reference sequence). With 3 bases removed from V and 0 bases from J, the gap between germline ends came to 10 bases. The CDR3 reads CASSSRLSSYNEQFF. The DNA of the CDR3 is TGTGCCAGCAGCTCGAGACTGAGCTCCTACAATGAGCAGTTCTTC.

The chain employs TRBV6-4 and TRBJ1-5; D remains unclear. Trimming pared 3 bases from V and 0 bases from J, leaving 6 bases between. CDR1 and CDR2 from the germline V gene are MRHNA and SNTAGT. The CDR3 totals 14 residues. CDR3 DNA: TGTGCCAGCAGTGAAGACTATAGCAATCAGCCCCAGCATTTT. This gives the protein CASSEDYSNQPQHF.

The chain recombines TRBV11-3 with TRBJ1-3; TRBD1 might be the D (6 bases). Germline V gives CDR1 SGHNT, CDR2 YENEEA. The CDR3 loop spans 14 amino acids. V lost 5 bases, J lost 0 bases, and 8 bases lay in between. The CDR3 DNA reads TGTGCCAGCAGCCCAGGGGCCTCTGGAAACACCATATATTTT. Its translation is CASSPGASGNTIYF.

This clone has a single count. The V gene is TRBV6-5, the J gene TRBJ1-1; D is perhaps TRBD1 (5 bases). CDR1 is MNHEY and CDR2 is SVGAGI in the germline V gene. CDR3 length equals 16 residues. With 3 bases removed from V and 3 bases from J, the gap between germline ends came to 17 bases. The CDR3 DNA sequence: TGTGCCAGCAGTTATTATGCGGGGGGAGGGGACACTGAAGCTTTCTTT. Protein product: CASSYYAGGGDTEAFF.

This chain joins TRBV7-2 and TRBJ1-2; D gene uncertain. Per the germline V gene, CDR1 is SGHTA and CDR2 is FQGNSA. The CDR3 totals 14 residues. Trimming removed 5 bases from V and 8 bases from J, with 18 bases in between. The chain's CDR3 is CASSRRQQRQGYTF. DNA for the CDR3: TGTGCCAGCAGCCGGAGGCAACAGCGTCAGGGCTACACCTTC.

V usage is TRBV4-2 and J usage is TRBJ2-7; 7 bases align to TRBD2. CDR1 is LGHNA, CDR2 YNFKEQ, per germline. This CDR3 is 16 amino acids long. The ends lost 0 bases at V and 3 bases at J; junction bases unmatched: 8. CDR3 amino acids: CASSQDPRRGFYEQYF. DNA for the CDR3: TGTGCCAGCAGCCAAGATCCCAGGCGGGGGTTCTACGAGCAGTACTTC.

The genes are TRBV6-6 and TRBJ1-1, with 7 bases fitting TRBD1. J was trimmed by 4 bases and V by 6 bases; bases with no gene match: 14. This CDR3 region has 16 residues. Germline values: CDR1 MNHNY, CDR2 SVGAGI (reference sequence). DNA of the CDR3: TGTGCCAGCAGACGACTTAGGGGGCTAAATGGCACTGAAGCTTTCTTT. Translated, it gives CASRRLRGLNGTEAFF.

In its sample, this clone was seen once. The genes are TRBV4-3 and TRBJ2-2, with 12 positions matching TRBD2. The J segment lost 6 bases and the V segment lost 0 bases, leaving 11 bases of the junction unmatched. CDR3 size: 19 residues. The germline CDR1 and CDR2 sequences are LGHNA and YSLEER. The CDR3 protein is CASSQDRASGRGGAGELFF. The DNA for the CDR3 is TGCGCCAGCAGCCAAGATAGGGCTAGCGGGAGGGGGGGCGCCGGGGAGCTGTTTTTT.

This clone has only one observation. V gene TRBV4-3 combines with J gene TRBJ1-1; a weak D match, TRBD1 (6 bases). The CDR3 extends over 15 amino acids. The V and J ends lost 0 bases and 10 bases respectively, with 18 bases between them. Germline CDR1 reads LGHNA; CDR2 reads YSLEER. The CDR3 DNA sequence: TGCGCCAGCAGCCAAGATACGGGCGGGGGGGCGCCAGCTTTCTTT. It is translated as CASSQDTGGGAPAFF.

A word on this clone: The junction and the germline gene differ at one end; a read error may be behind it. The genes are TRBV28 and TRBJ2-1; TRBD2 agrees at 11 bases. Germline V gene data show CDR1 as MDHEN and CDR2 as SYDVKM. There are 17 residues in the CDR3. DNA of the CDR3: TGTGTCAGCAGTACTATAAGACTAGCGGGGTCCTACAATGAGCAGTTCTTC. Amino acid sequence: CVSSTIRLAGSYNEQFF.

The chain couples TRBV7-6 to TRBJ1-1, with 8 bases that match TRBD1. This CDR3 contains 15 residues. CDR1 SGHVS and CDR2 FNYEAQ come from the germline V gene. The J segment lost 2 bases and the V segment lost 5 bases, leaving 7 bases of the junction unmatched. CDR3 sequence reads: CASSLGQGSNTEAFF. The DNA for the CDR3 is TGTGCCAGCAGCCTAGGACAGGGATCCAACACTGAAGCTTTCTTT.

This clone is a singleton in its sample. This chain uses TRBV19 with TRBJ1-1, with TRBD1 matching over 7 bases. V dropped 6 bases and J dropped 0; count of bases not matched to a gene: 1. The CDR3 contains 13 residues. Per germline, CDR1 LNHDA and CDR2 SQIVND (reference sequence). The CDR3 DNA follows: TGTGCCAGTAGGGACAGGATGAACACTGAAGCTTTCTTT. This encodes CASRDRMNTEAFF. The entire variable domain, with the rest obtained from reference TRBV19 and TRBJ1-1, is as follows: DGGITQSPKYLFRKEGQNVTLSCEQNLNHDAMYWYRQDPGQGLRLIYYSQIVNDFQKGDIAEGYSVSREKKESFPLTVTSAQKNPTAFYLCASRDRMNTEAFFGQGTRLTVV.

This clone showed up just a few times. The rearrangement links TRBV6-4 to TRBJ1-6, with D unresolved. The germline V gene has CDR1 MRHNA and CDR2 SNTAGT. This CDR3 comprises 14 residues. Trimming shortened V by 5 bases and J by 8 bases, and 13 bases separated the two germline ends. In DNA form, the CDR3 reads TGTGCCAGCAGTCCCGGGATCGGCGATTCACCCCTCCACTTT. Amino acids: CASSPGIGDSPLHF.

This clone was found a few times. The J gene is TRBJ2-7, the V gene TRBV7-2; D is unclear. Trimming shortened V by 0 bases and J by 0 bases, and 12 bases separated the two germline ends. The CDR3 sequence is 16 residues long. The V gene's germline CDR1 is SGHTA and CDR2 FQGNSA. CDR3 loop: CASSLAPVWASYEQYF. Here the CDR3 DNA reads TGTGCCAGCAGCTTAGCGCCCGTCTGGGCCTCCTACGAGCAGTACTTC. The variable domain in full, with the rest retrieved from reference TRBV7-2 and TRBJ2-7, is GAGVSQSPSNKVTEKGKDVELRCDPISGHTALYWYRQSLGQGLEFLIYFQGNSAPDKSGLPSDRFSAERTGGSVSTLTIQRTQQEDSAVYLCASSLAPVWASYEQYFGPGTRLTVT.

This sequence joins TRBV5-1 and TRBJ2-3; 10 bases agree with TRBD2. With 3 bases clipped from V and 6 bases from J, the junction kept 4 bases outside the gene matches. The germline gives CDR1 SGHRS, CDR2 YFSETQ. The CDR3 is made up of 14 amino acids. CDR3 coding DNA: TGCGCCAGCAGCTCTAGCGGGGGAGCGGATACGCAGTATTTT. Translated: CASSSSGGADTQYF. Based on the CDR3 plus reference TRBV5-1 and TRBJ2-3, the full variable domain is KAGVTQTPRYLIKTRGQQVTLSCSPISGHRSVSWYQQTPGQGLQFLFEYFSETQRNKGNFPGRFSGRQFSNSRSEMNVSTLELGDSALYLCASSSSGGADTQYFGPGTRLTVL.

This clone was found once. This sequence joins TRBV4-2 and TRBJ1-2; D is unclear. V lost 2 bases and J 8 bases, leaving 12 bases between the germline ends. CDR1 LGHNA and CDR2 YNFKEQ come from the germline V gene. The CDR3 runs to 13 residues. CDR3 DNA: TGTGCCAGCAGCCAACGGCCGGGTGGAGGCTACACCTTC. Translated: CASSQRPGGGYTF.

This chain uses TRBV6-1 with TRBJ1-2; the D gene is possibly TRBD1 (5 bases). CDR1 and CDR2 from the germline V gene are MNHNS and SASEGT. This CDR3 has 14 residues. Between the trimmed V and J ends, which lost 5 bases and 3 bases, there was a span of 13 bases. CDR3 region: CASSPATVDYGYTF. In DNA, the CDR3 is TGTGCCAGCAGTCCCGCGACAGTGGACTATGGCTACACCTTC.

This rearrangement joins TRBV6-4 to TRBJ2-1; 7 bases are a match to TRBD2. The CDR3 covers 16 residues. Germline V gene lookup returns CDR1 MRHNA and CDR2 SNTAGT. V gave up 4 bases and J gave up 6 bases; unmatched junction bases: 12. CDR3: CASSGFFGRRVNEQFF. The CDR3 DNA reads TGTGCCAGCAGTGGGTTTTTCGGGAGGAGGGTCAATGAGCAGTTCTTC.

The chain is built from TRBV28 and TRBJ2-1; 14 nucleotides line up with TRBD2. The ends lost 4 bases at V and 4 bases at J; junction bases unmatched: 9. This CDR3 contains 18 residues. Germline CDR1 reads MDHEN; CDR2 reads SYDVKM. The CDR3 reads CASSSGTSGRVAYNEQFF. CDR3 nucleotides: TGTGCCAGCAGTTCCGGGACTAGCGGGAGAGTCGCTTACAATGAGCAGTTCTTC. The full variable domain, its missing parts supplied by reference TRBV28 and TRBJ2-1, is DVKVTQSSRYLVKRTGEKVFLECVQDMDHENMFWYRQDPGLGLRLIYFSYDVKMKEKGDIPEGYSVSREKKERFSLILESASTNQTSMYLCASSSGTSGRVAYNEQFFGPGTRLTVL.

This rearrangement joins TRBV30 to TRBJ1-6, with D maybe TRBD1 (6 bases). Trimming removed 7 bases from V and 15 bases from J, with 16 bases in between. This CDR3 has 11 residues. CDR1 is GTSNPN and CDR2 is SVGIG in the germline V gene (reference sequence). CDR3: CAFTTGFLLHF. CDR3 DNA sequence: TGTGCCTTCACCACAGGGTTTCTCCTCCACTTT.

The chain combines TRBV28 with TRBJ2-3; D is ambiguous. Trimming removed 4 bases at V and 10 bases at J, with 9 bases between. Germline CDR1 is MDHEN and CDR2 is SYDVKM. This CDR3 has 11 residues. This CDR3 reads CASSSPAPQYF. In nucleotides, the CDR3 is TGTGCCAGCAGTTCCCCCGCGCCGCAGTATTTT.